Listed here are 22 T cell receptor beta chains from one sample, sequenced in a study of post-analysis software for immune sequencing data. TCR beta cDNA libraries included unique molecular identifiers. TCRdb called the PCR reads again in MiXCR, with one record for every CDR3 protein. Among about 380,000 distinct CDR3 sequences, approximately 33% were seen once, and the ten largest hold roughly an eighth. These receptors have no known antigen. Broader study findings: About five TRBV segments occurring more often in patients than controls included TRBV5-6, TRBV5-1 and TRBV20-1.

Material for sequencing was blood. The receptor set was obtained from a girl under 18 with multiple sclerosis.

This clonotype was seen a single time. The chain is built from TRBV3-1 and TRBJ2-2; unclear D gene. Germline V gives CDR1 LGHDT, CDR2 YNNKEL (reference sequence). The CDR3 consists of 14 residues. V gave up 1 base and J gave up 5 bases, with 8 bases separating them. The DNA for the CDR3 is TGTGCCAGCAGCCAAGGGGCTCGAACCGGGGAGCTGTTTTTT. Protein sequence: CASSQGARTGELFF.

The V gene is TRBV7-9, the J gene TRBJ2-7; no definite D call. The CDR3 has 11 amino acids. V lost 5 bases to trimming and J lost 3 bases, with 5 bases between them. Germline V CDR1 and CDR2: SEHNR, FQNEAQ (reference sequence). This chain's CDR3 is CASSHFYEQYF. CDR3 DNA sequence: TGTGCCAGCAGCCATTTCTACGAGCAGTACTTC.

The V and J genes are TRBV12-3 or TRBV12-4 and TRBJ2-3; 11 bases match TRBD2. The V segment lost 8 bases and the J segment 0 bases; nucleotides outside the gene matches: 10. The CDR3 extends over 17 amino acids. The CDR3 DNA is TGTGCCAGCTGGTTTAGCGGGGGGGCCGGGAGCACAGATACGCAGTATTTT. It specifies CASWFSGGAGSTDTQYF.

V gene TRBV2 combines with J gene TRBJ2-1, with D maybe TRBD2 (5 bases). CDR1 is SNHLY, CDR2 FYNNEI, per germline. The V and J ends lost 8 bases and 15 bases respectively, with 23 bases between them. This CDR3 contains 13 residues. The DNA of the CDR3 is TGTGCCAGCGGCTTCCTAGGGAGCGGAGTACGGTTCTTC. This translates into CASGFLGSGVRFF.

This clonotype was counted many times. This chain links TRBV4-2 with TRBJ1-6, with unresolved D. Germline values: CDR1 LGHNA, CDR2 YNFKEQ. The CDR3 sequence is 15 residues long. Trimming removed 0 bases from V and 6 bases from J, with 9 bases in between. CDR3 in DNA: TGTGCCAGCAGCCAAGATAGACAAGTTAATTCACCCCTCCACTTT. Protein sequence: CASSQDRQVNSPLHF.

V gene TRBV5-1 combines with J gene TRBJ2-3; D unresolved. The CDR3 spans 15 residues. V was shortened by 5 bases and J by 0 bases, with 13 bases between the two germline ends. Germline loops: CDR1 SGHRS, CDR2 YFSETQ. CDR3 DNA: TGCGCCAGCAGGCTCTACCAAACTAGCACAGATACGCAGTATTTT. Its translation: CASRLYQTSTDTQYF.

A word on this clonotype: One junction end does not reproduce the germline sequence, and a read error may be involved. The chain employs TRBV24-1 and TRBJ2-1; 11 nucleotides match TRBD2. This CDR3 spans 15 amino acids. Germline loops: CDR1 KGHDR, CDR2 SFDVKD. The CDR3 is CTTSDVGLADNEQFF. The CDR3 DNA sequence: TGTACCACCAGTGATGTGGGACTAGCGGACAATGAGCAGTTCTTC.

The gene calls are TRBV6-5 and TRBJ2-6; a weak D match, TRBD2 (5 bases). The V end was cut by 11 bases, the J end by 0 bases, with 11 bases between. The germline gives CDR1 MNHEY, CDR2 SVGAGI. This CDR3 is 14 amino acids long. In DNA form, the CDR3 reads TGTGCCTCCACGGGGTACTCTGGGGCCAACGTCCTGACTTTC. It is translated as CASTGYSGANVLTF.

This clonotype has only a few counts. The chain couples TRBV12-3 or TRBV12-4 to TRBJ2-2, with TRBD1 matching 9 bases. J gave up 10 bases and V 4 bases, and 16 bases lay outside the gene matches. This CDR3 comprises 17 residues. CDR3 coding DNA: TGTGCCAGCAGTTCCCCCCGACAGGGGGAAATATCCAAGGAGCTGTTTTTT. Translated, it gives CASSSPRQGEISKELFF.

The chain links TRBV4-1 to TRBJ1-1; TRBD1 might be the D (6 bases). V lost 5 bases and J 6 bases, leaving 19 bases between the germline ends. The CDR3 sequence is 15 residues long. The germline V gene has CDR1 MGHRA and CDR2 YSYEKL. The CDR3 region has the DNA TGCGCCAGCAGCTATCCCCCCAGGGGCCGGGCTGAAGCTTTCTTT. The encoded protein is CASSYPPRGRAEAFF.

J is TRBJ1-4 and V is TRBV29-1; D gene ambiguous. V was trimmed by 7 bases and J by 6 bases, leaving 9 bases between them. The CDR3 has 11 residues. Germline V gives CDR1 SQVTM, CDR2 ANQGSEA. In nucleotides, the CDR3 is TGCAGCGGGAGAGCGGATGAAAAACTGTTTTTT. Translation gives CSGRADEKLFF.

The rearrangement joins TRBV24-1 to TRBJ1-5, with 7 bases that match TRBD1. With V trimmed by 1 base and J by 3 bases, 8 bases remained unmatched. This CDR3 is built from 17 residues. Germline V CDR1 and CDR2: KGHDR, SFDVKD. The CDR3 reads CATSDFYRDSPNQPQHF. In DNA form, the CDR3 reads TGTGCCACCAGTGATTTCTATCGGGACAGCCCCAATCAGCCCCAGCATTTT.

Many counts were recorded for this clonotype. The chain carries TRBV7-3 and TRBJ2-5, with D possibly being TRBD1 (7 bases). Germline-derived CDR1 and CDR2 are SGHTA and FQGTGA. This CDR3 is 13 amino acids long. Trimming removed 11 bases from V and 4 bases from J, with 17 bases in between. This CDR3 reads CASSEGAGETQYF. CDR3 in DNA: TGTGCCTCTTCGGAGGGGGCAGGAGAGACCCAGTACTTC.

As concerns this clonotype: The conserved phenylalanine or tryptophan is not found at the CDR3 terminus, so this likely reflects a read error. The chain carries TRBV6-1 and TRBJ1-1; 7 nucleotides align to TRBD1. Germline V CDR1 and CDR2: MNHNS, SASEGT. The CDR3 totals 13 residues. Trimming took 6 bases from V and 3 from J; bases not matched to a gene: 4. In DNA form, the CDR3 reads TGTGCCAGCAGCCGGGACAGTGACACTGAAGCTTTCTGT. It translates to CASSRDSDTEAFC.

This clonotype was seen only a few times. The chain has TRBV5-1 and TRBJ2-7; D may be TRBD1 (6 bases). V shed 3 bases and J shed 2 bases, with 18 bases lying between them. Germline CDR1 is SGHRS and CDR2 is YFSETQ. This CDR3 comprises 16 residues. CDR3 coding DNA: TGCGCCAGCAGCTGGTGGGGGCAGGGTCCCCCCTACGAGCAGTACTTC. Amino acid sequence: CASSWWGQGPPYEQYF.

This sequence joins TRBV2 and TRBJ2-1, with D possibly TRBD2 on 5 matching bases. This CDR3 has 12 amino acids. The ends were cut back, 7 bases at V and 6 bases at J, with 10 bases in the middle. CDR1 and CDR2 (germline): SNHLY, FYNNEI. CDR3 nucleotides: TGTGCCAGCAAACTAGATCGCAATGAGCAGTTCTTC. As protein: CASKLDRNEQFF.

The CDR3 region has the DNA TGCGCCAGCAGCTTGGCCCCAGGGGCACAGACCTATGGCTACACCTTC. It specifies CASSLAPGAQTYGYTF. This chain uses TRBV5-1 with TRBJ1-2, with D maybe TRBD1 (6 bases). Germline V gives CDR1 SGHRS, CDR2 YFSETQ. V lost 0 bases and J lost 4, with 16 bases in between. The CDR3 has 16 residues.

In its sample, this clonotype was seen a few times. This may be a read error: a much more frequent sequence differs by one nucleotide. The rearrangement links TRBV7-2 to TRBJ2-3; D is uncertain. The V and J ends lost 3 bases and 4 bases respectively, with 5 bases between them. The CDR3 is made up of 12 amino acids. Germline CDR1 and CDR2: SGHTA and FQGNSA. The DNA of the CDR3 is TGTGCCAGCAGCTTTGTGGCAGATACGCAGTATTTT. This codes for CASSFVADTQYF.

Notes on this clonotype: Since no conserved phenylalanine or tryptophan closes the CDR3, a read error is the likely cause. This rearrangement joins TRBV6-1 to TRBJ2-5, with TRBD1 as a possible D gene (6 bases). The CDR3 contains 13 residues. CDR1 is MNHNS, CDR2 SASEGT, per germline. Trimming left V 6 bases short and J 2 bases short, with 10 bases between. The CDR3 DNA sequence: TGTGCCAGCAGCCGGGACAATCAAGAGACCCAGTACTGC. Protein sequence: CASSRDNQETQYC.

In this sample, this clonotype turned up a few times. The chain recombines TRBV7-2 with TRBJ2-3, with D possibly TRBD2 on 5 matching bases. The CDR3 length is 16 residues. The germline V gene encodes CDR1 SGHTA and CDR2 FQGNSA. The V and J ends lost 4 bases and 2 bases respectively, with 16 bases between them. Here the CDR3 DNA reads TGTGCCAGCAGCTCACCCCTGGGCCGGGACACAGATACGCAGTATTTT. It codes for CASSSPLGRDTDTQYF.

This clonotype was seen ten or more times. This CDR3 is CSAGKSGSAETQYF. As DNA, the CDR3 is TGCAGTGCTGGAAAGTCGGGGTCGGCAGAGACCCAGTACTTC. V gene TRBV20-1 combines with J gene TRBJ2-5; TRBD2 might be the D (5 bases). Deletions cut 5 bases from V and 4 bases from J, with 17 bases between. From germline, CDR1 is DFQATT and CDR2 SNEGSKA (reference sequence). The CDR3 totals 14 residues.

The chain combines TRBV5-1 with TRBJ2-7; D perhaps matches TRBD2 (5 bases). The germline V gene encodes CDR1 SGHRS and CDR2 YFSETQ. Trimming left V 4 bases short and J 0 bases short, with 14 bases between. This CDR3 spans 15 amino acids. DNA for the CDR3: TGCGCCAGCAGCCCTTGGACTGGGAGCTCCTACGAGCAGTACTTC. Amino acids: CASSPWTGSSYEQYF.